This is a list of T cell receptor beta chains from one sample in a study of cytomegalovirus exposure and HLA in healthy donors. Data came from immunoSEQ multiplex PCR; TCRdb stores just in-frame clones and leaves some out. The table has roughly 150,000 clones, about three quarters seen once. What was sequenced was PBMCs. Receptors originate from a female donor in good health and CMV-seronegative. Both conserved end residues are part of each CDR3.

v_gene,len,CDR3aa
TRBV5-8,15,CASSLRVGGTDTQYF
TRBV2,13,CASSSGRRETQYF
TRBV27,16,CASSSPSPGTGYEQYF
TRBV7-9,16,CASSSWDREGTDTQYF
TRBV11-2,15,CASSSGHGRGNTIYF
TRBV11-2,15,CASSDLRDRSGTQYF
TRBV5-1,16,CASSRSRDFYTGELFF
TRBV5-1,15,CASSSTAAANEKLFF
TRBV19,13,CASSANMNTEAFF
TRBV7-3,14,CASSLKREDNEQFF
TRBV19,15,CASSIYGRSSSGYTF
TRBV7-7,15,CASSLGQGRNEKLFF
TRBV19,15,CASSTAQGAEYEQYF
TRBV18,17,CASSPRGREVNTGELFF
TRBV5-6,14,CASSLVAVTGELFF
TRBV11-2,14,CASSLDPTGHKLFF
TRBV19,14,CASGRSGGAYEQYF
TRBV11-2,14,CASSFQIGVNGYTF
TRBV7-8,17,CASSLGPSGGAEETQYF
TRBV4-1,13,CASSGQVNQPQHF
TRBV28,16,CASNRGDRVNSYEQYF
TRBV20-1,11,CSARTGGGYTF
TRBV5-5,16,CASSLGGASSGNTIYF
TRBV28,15,CASSFPRTGGYEQYF
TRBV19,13,CASSIGESNGYTF
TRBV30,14,CAWSGAGGLPEQYF
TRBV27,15,CASSPSGSVSYEQYF
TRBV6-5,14,CASSYSRTAYEQYF
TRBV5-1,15,CASSSQGDSMTEAFF
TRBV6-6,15,CASSYSKGQGNIQYF
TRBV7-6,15,CASSFRPGMNTEAFF
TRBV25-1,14,CASSVTGQRYGYTF
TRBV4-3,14,CASSQVGEGETQYF
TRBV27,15,CASSYAGQGPQPQHF
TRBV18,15,CASSPLQGNTGELFF
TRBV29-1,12,CSVTSGRNTQYF
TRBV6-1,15,CASSVAGTSYNEQFF
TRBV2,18,CASSPNLGPGQGSSEQFF
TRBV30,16,CAWSAQPRGVSYEQYF
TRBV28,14,CASSPVRVVGELFF
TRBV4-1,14,CASSQVLGAQTQYF
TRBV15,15,CATSSVRTSTDTQYF
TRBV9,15,CASSTRTGERYEQYF